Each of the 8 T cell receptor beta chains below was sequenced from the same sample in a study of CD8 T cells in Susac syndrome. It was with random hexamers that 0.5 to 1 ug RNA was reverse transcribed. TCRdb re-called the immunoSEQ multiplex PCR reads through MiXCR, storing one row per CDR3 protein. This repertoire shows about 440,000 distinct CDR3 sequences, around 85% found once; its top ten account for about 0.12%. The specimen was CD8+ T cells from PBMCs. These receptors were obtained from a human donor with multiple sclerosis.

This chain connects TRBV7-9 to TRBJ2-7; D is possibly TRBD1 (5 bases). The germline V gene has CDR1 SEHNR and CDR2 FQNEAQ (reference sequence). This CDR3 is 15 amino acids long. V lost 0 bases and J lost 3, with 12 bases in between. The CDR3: CASSLAQGRVYEQYF. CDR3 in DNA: TGTGCCAGCAGCTTAGCGCAGGGCAGAGTCTACGAGCAGTACTTC. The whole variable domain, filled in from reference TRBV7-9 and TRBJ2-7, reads DTGVSQNPRHKITKRGQNVTFRCDPISEHNRLYWYRQTLGQGPEFLTYFQNEAQLEKSRLLSDRFSAERPKGSFSTLEIQRTEQGDSAMYLCASSLAQGRVYEQYFGPGTRLTVT.

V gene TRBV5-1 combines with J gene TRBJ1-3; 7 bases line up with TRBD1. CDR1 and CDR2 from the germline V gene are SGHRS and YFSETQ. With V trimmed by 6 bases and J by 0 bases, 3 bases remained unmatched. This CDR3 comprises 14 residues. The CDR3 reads CASMDRSSGNTIYF. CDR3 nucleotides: TGCGCCAGCATGGACAGGAGCTCTGGAAACACCATATATTTT.

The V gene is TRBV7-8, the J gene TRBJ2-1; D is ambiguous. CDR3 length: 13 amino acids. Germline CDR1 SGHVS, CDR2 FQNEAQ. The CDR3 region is CATTRQSQGEQFF. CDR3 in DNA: TGTGCAACCACGCGGCAGAGCCAAGGGGAGCAGTTCTTC.

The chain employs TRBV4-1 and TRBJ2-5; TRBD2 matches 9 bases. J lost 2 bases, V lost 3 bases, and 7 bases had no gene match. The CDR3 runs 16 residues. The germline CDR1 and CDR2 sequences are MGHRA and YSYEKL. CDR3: CASSQGSGGFQETQYF. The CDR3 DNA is TGCGCCAGCAGCCAGGGGAGCGGGGGGTTTCAAGAGACCCAGTACTTC.

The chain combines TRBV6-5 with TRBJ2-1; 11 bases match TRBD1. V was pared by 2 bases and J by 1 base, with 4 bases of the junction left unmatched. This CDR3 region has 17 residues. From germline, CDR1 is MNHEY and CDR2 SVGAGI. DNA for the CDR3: TGTGCCAGCAGTTACGCCTGGGACAGGGGGTCCTACAATGAGCAGTTCTTC. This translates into CASSYAWDRGSYNEQFF.

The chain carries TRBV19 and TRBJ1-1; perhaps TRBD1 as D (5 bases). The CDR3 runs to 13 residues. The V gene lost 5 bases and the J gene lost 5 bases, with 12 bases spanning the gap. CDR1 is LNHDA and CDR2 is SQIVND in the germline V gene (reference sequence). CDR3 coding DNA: TGTGCCAGTAGTCCCTGGGGGGGGACTGAAGCTTTCTTT. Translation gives CASSPWGGTEAFF.

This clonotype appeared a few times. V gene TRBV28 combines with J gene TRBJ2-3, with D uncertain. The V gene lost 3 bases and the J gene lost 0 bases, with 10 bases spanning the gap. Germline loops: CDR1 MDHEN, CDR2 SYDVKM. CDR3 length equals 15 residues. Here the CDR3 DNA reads TGTGCCAGCAGTTTGTGGTCGGGTAGCACAGATACGCAGTATTTT. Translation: CASSLWSGSTDTQYF. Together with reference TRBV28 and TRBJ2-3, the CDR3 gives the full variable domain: DVKVTQSSRYLVKRTGEKVFLECVQDMDHENMFWYRQDPGLGLRLIYFSYDVKMKEKGDIPEGYSVSREKKERFSLILESASTNQTSMYLCASSLWSGSTDTQYFGPGTRLTVL.

The CDR3 sequence: CASRIRDRLGSEQYF. CDR3 bases: TGTGCCAGCAGAATTCGTGACAGGTTAGGTTCCGAGCAGTACTTC. This chain links TRBV2 with TRBJ2-7, with a weak D call TRBD1 (6 bases). Trimming left V 6 bases short and J 6 bases short, with 21 bases between. Germline CDR1 and CDR2: SNHLY and FYNNEI. The CDR3 is 15 residues long.